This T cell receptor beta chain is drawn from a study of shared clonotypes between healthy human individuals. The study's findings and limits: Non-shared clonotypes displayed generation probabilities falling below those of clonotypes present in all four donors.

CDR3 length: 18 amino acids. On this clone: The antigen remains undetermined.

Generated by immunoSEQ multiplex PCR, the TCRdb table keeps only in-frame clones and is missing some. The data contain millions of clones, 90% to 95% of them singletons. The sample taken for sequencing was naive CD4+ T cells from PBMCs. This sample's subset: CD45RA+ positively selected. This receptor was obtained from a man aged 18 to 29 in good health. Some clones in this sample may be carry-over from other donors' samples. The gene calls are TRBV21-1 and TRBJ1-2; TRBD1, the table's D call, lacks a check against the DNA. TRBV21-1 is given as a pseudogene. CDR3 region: CASSKVPRRGQGIYGYTF. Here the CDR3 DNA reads TGTGCCAGCAGCAAAGTGCCCCGACGCGGACAGGGGATTTATGGCTACACCTTC.